Presented here are 19 T cell receptor beta chains from one specimen sequenced in a study of human T cells and chemical hapten exposure. Using its own MiXCR run on the RACE reads, TCRdb lists one record per CDR3 protein. This sample carries about 81,000 distinct CDR3 sequences, roughly 10% of them seen once, and the ten largest clones take about 2.3%. Sample time point: patch test 2, 6 weeks after DPC sensitization. Treatment given: therapeutic diphenylcyclopropenone sensitization with weekly scalp DPC. The sample here was whole blood, taken in connection with sensitization to the hapten diphenylcyclopropenone (DPC). These TCRs come from a woman in her twenties or thirties with alopecia areata. Some clones in this sample may be carry-over from other donors' samples.

This clonotype was counted many times. The chain employs TRBV3-1 and TRBJ1-6; D gene unclear. Germline V lookup: CDR1 LGHDT, CDR2 YNNKEL (reference sequence). Trimming cost V 1 base and J 4 bases, with 2 bases left between them. The CDR3 loop spans 13 amino acids. CDR3 region: CASSQVYNSPLHF. The CDR3 DNA follows: TGTGCCAGCAGCCAAGTGTATAATTCACCCCTCCACTTT. Filled out from reference TRBV3-1 and TRBJ1-6, the complete variable domain reads DTAVSQTPKYLVTQMGNDKSIKCEQNLGHDTMYWYKQDSKKFLKIMFSYNNKELIINETVPNRFSPKSPDKAHLNLHINSLELGDSAVYFCASSQVYNSPLHFGNGTRLTVT.

V usage is TRBV29-1 and J usage is TRBJ1-4; tentatively, D is TRBD1 (6 bases). The germline V and J ends were trimmed by 5 bases and 7 bases, with 14 bases remaining between them. There are 13 residues in the CDR3. Germline assignment: CDR1 SQVTM and CDR2 ANQGSEA. The CDR3 is CSVQDRVPEKLFF. CDR3 sequence (DNA): TGCAGCGTTCAGGACAGAGTGCCTGAAAAACTGTTTTTT.

In this sample, this clonotype turned up a few times. The junction does not match germline at one end; this may be a read error. V usage is TRBV12-3 or TRBV12-4 and J usage is TRBJ2-4; 12 bases map to TRBD2. The CDR3 spans 16 residues. The CDR3 sequence is CASSLAGGWSKNIQYF. CDR3 sequence (DNA): TGTGCCAGCAGTCTAGCGGGAGGGTGGTCCAAAAACATTCAGTACTTC.

A word on this clonotype: This may arise from a read error, as a much more abundant clone is one base away. The chain joins TRBV23-1 to TRBJ2-1, with D unresolved. TRBV23-1 is annotated as an ORF whose role is uncertain. The CDR3 runs 16 residues. The CDR3: CASSLLSLYGYNERFF. The CDR3, as DNA: TGCGCCAGCAGTCTCCTCTCGCTCTACGGGTACAATGAGCGGTTCTTC.

A note on this clonotype: A much larger clone lies a single base off, so this may be a read error. The gene calls are TRBV3-1 and TRBJ2-5; D ambiguous. The CDR3 extends over 12 amino acids. Germline-derived CDR1 and CDR2 are LGHDT and YNNKEL (reference sequence). The V and J ends lost 3 bases and 5 bases respectively, with 7 bases between them. CDR3 region: CASSQWLETQYF. The DNA of the CDR3 is TGTGCCAGCAGCCAGTGGCTCGAGACCCAGTACTTC.

This clonotype has at least ten counts. The rearrangement uses TRBV18 and TRBJ2-2; D call uncertain. CDR1 and CDR2 (germline): KGHSH, LQKENI. The CDR3 has 11 amino acids. Trimming left V 8 bases short and J 11 bases short, with 12 bases between. The CDR3 loop reads CASTGRGELFF. Written as DNA, the CDR3 is TGTGCCAGCACCGGACGCGGAGAGCTGTTTTTT.

The sample holds many counts of this clonotype. The genes are TRBV4-3 and TRBJ1-5; D ambiguous. The germline CDR1 and CDR2 sequences are LGHNA and YSLEER. The V end lost 0 bases, the J end lost 6 bases, and 6 bases lay between the germline ends. The CDR3 extends over 13 amino acids. In DNA form, the CDR3 reads TGCGCCAGCAGCCAAGAACCCGGTCAGCCCCAGCATTTT. This gives the protein CASSQEPGQPQHF.

The table lists this clonotype with many counts. CDR3 sequence: CASSVGTRGTGELFF. CDR3 bases: TGTGCCAGTAGTGTTGGAACTAGGGGCACCGGGGAGCTGTTTTTT. The chain uses TRBV19 and TRBJ2-2; D possibly matches TRBD1 or TRBD2 (5 bases each). The germline V gene has CDR1 LNHDA and CDR2 SQIVND (reference sequence). There are 15 residues in the CDR3. V was shortened by 5 bases and J by 4 bases, with 14 bases between the two germline ends.

This clonotype came up once. A much larger clonotype is one base distant, so this may be a read error. This chain uses TRBV18 with TRBJ2-1; 8 nucleotides match TRBD2. The CDR3 extends over 18 amino acids. The germline V gene has CDR1 KGHSH and CDR2 LQKENI. The CDR3 sequence is CTSSPRFTAGAMGNEQFF. The CDR3 region has the DNA TGTACCAGCTCACCAAGGTTCACAGCGGGAGCTATGGGTAATGAGCAGTTCTTC.

This clonotype was counted many times. The chain carries TRBV29-1 and TRBJ1-2; tentative D call: TRBD1 (5 bases). The germline V gene has CDR1 SQVTM and CDR2 ANQGSEA. Trimming took 4 bases from V and 4 from J, leaving 13 bases between them. CDR3 length: 13 residues. The CDR3 sequence is CSVVGAEGYGYTF. As DNA, the CDR3 is TGCAGCGTTGTTGGGGCTGAGGGCTATGGCTACACCTTC.

This clonotype was observed at least ten times. The chain recombines TRBV18 with TRBJ1-1; D perhaps matches TRBD1 (5 bases). The V gene lost 3 bases and the J gene lost 0 bases, with 14 bases spanning the gap. Germline V CDR1 and CDR2: KGHSH, LQKENI. The CDR3 spans 16 residues. CDR3 in amino acids: CASSPRTTGMNTEAFF. The CDR3 region has the DNA TGTGCCAGCTCACCCCGCACTACAGGCATGAACACTGAAGCTTTCTTT.

J is TRBJ2-1 and V is TRBV24-1; TRBD2 might be the D (6 bases). CDR1 and CDR2 (germline): KGHDR, SFDVKD. Between the trimmed V and J ends, which lost 4 bases and 0 bases, there was a span of 6 bases. The CDR3 is 14 amino acids. The CDR3: CATSEAGSYNEQFF. DNA for the CDR3: TGTGCCACCAGTGAAGCGGGCTCCTACAATGAGCAGTTCTTC.

This sequence joins TRBV20-1 and TRBJ1-5; unclear D gene. Germline V lookup: CDR1 DFQATT, CDR2 SNEGSKA (reference sequence). The CDR3 loop spans 11 amino acids. CDR3 protein: CRLEKNQPQHF. For the CDR3, the DNA is TGCAGACTCGAAAAGAATCAGCCCCAGCATTTT.

J is TRBJ1-2 and V is TRBV19, with TRBD1 identical over 7 bases. Germline assignment: CDR1 LNHDA and CDR2 SQIVND (reference sequence). The CDR3 has 14 residues. V dropped 3 bases and J dropped 6; count of bases not matched to a gene: 7. As DNA, the CDR3 is TGTGCCAGTAGTATCTCCCGGGACAGCCATGGCTACACCTTC. Translated, it gives CASSISRDSHGYTF.

This clonotype was seen many times. The chain recombines TRBV6-5 with TRBJ2-7; 11 nucleotides align to TRBD2. Germline assignment: CDR1 MNHEY and CDR2 SVGAGI. V trimming: 0 bases; J trimming: 3 bases; junction bases outside the gene matches: 4. The CDR3 is 16 amino acids. The CDR3 DNA reads TGTGCCAGCAGTTACTCTAGCGGGGGGGCCATCTACGAGCAGTACTTC. It codes for CASSYSSGGAIYEQYF.

This clonotype has ten or more counts. The chain has TRBV3-1 and TRBJ2-2; D unresolved. V lost 1 base, J lost 0 bases, and 0 bases lay in between. CDR1 and CDR2 from the germline V gene are LGHDT and YNNKEL (reference sequence). The CDR3 has 13 amino acids. CDR3 protein: CASSQANTGELFF. The DNA of the CDR3 is TGTGCCAGCAGCCAAGCGAACACCGGGGAGCTGTTTTTT.

This clonotype was counted at least ten times. The chain uses TRBV2 and TRBJ2-2, with D possibly called TRBD1 or TRBD2 (5 bases each). This CDR3 is built from 14 residues. Germline V lookup: CDR1 SNHLY, CDR2 FYNNEI. V was clipped by 7 bases and J by 4 bases, with 13 bases between them. The CDR3 protein is CASKEGRATGELFF. The CDR3 nucleotides read TGTGCCAGCAAAGAGGGGCGGGCCACCGGGGAGCTGTTTTTT. Together with reference TRBV2 and TRBJ2-2, the CDR3 gives the full variable domain: EPEVTQTPSHQVTQMGQEVILRCVPISNHLYFYWYRQILGQKVEFLVSFYNNEISEKSEIFDDQFSVERPDGSNFTLKIRSTKLEDSAMYFCASKEGRATGELFFGEGSRLTVL.

This clonotype was picked up many times. CDR3 sequence: CSASRGVNQPQHF. The CDR3 nucleotides are TGCAGTGCTAGCCGGGGGGTCAATCAGCCCCAGCATTTT. The chain joins TRBV20-1 to TRBJ1-5, with D possibly TRBD1 on 5 matching bases. The CDR3 loop spans 13 amino acids. CDR1 DFQATT and CDR2 SNEGSKA come from the germline V gene (reference sequence). The V end lost 3 bases, the J end lost 3 bases, and 9 bases lay between the germline ends.

This clonotype showed up just a few times. The chain has TRBV10-3 and TRBJ2-1; D may correspond to TRBD1 or TRBD2 (5 bases each). The V and J ends lost 10 bases and 8 bases respectively, with 15 bases between them. The germline CDR1 and CDR2 sequences are ENHRY and SYGVKD. CDR3 size: 12 residues. The CDR3 DNA is TGTGCCACCACACGTCGAGGGGATGAGCAGTTCTTC. Translation gives CATTRRGDEQFF.